The clone carrying this T cell receptor beta chain has only a few counts. The data derive from a study of T cell responses to AZD1222 COVID-19 vaccine. Clones were sequenced by immunoSEQ multiplex PCR, and TCRdb holds only the in-frame ones, with some missing. The sample has about 54,000 clones; 89% are singletons. This CDR3 has 18 amino acids. Per the germline V gene, CDR1 is LGHNA and CDR2 is YNFKEQ. V shed 1 base and J shed 0 bases, with 16 bases lying between them. This sequence originates from an adult in good health. The source was peripheral blood, collected on day 0 of AZD1222 vaccination. This chain connects TRBV4-2 to TRBJ1-5; perhaps TRBD1 as D (5 bases). Written as DNA, the CDR3 is TGTGCCAGCAGCCAAGCGTCCAAGGGGACCCCTAGCAATCAGCCCCAGCATTTT. This translates into CASSQASKGTPSNQPQHF.